The rows below give T cell receptor beta chains drawn from one sample of a study of blood T cell repertoires in COVID-19. Sequenced by immunoSEQ multiplex PCR; TCRdb stores in-frame clones only, minus some. There are fewer than 250,000 clones in the sample; approximately 82% occur only once, and 1.5% to 2% lies in the top ten. Specimen: peripheral blood. The receptors were sampled from a woman at least 80 years old with acute or convalescent COVID-19. The CDR3 runs from the conserved cysteine through the conserved F or W. The D gene is left open where the match is weak. The size entry is marked missing in some rows and otherwise reads once, few, many or a size class.

>.|TRBJ1-4|TRBD1|TRBV4-1
CASSQDGTGSEKLFF
TGCGCCAGCAGCCAAGATGGGACAGGGAGTGAAAAACTGTTTTTT
>.|TRBJ1-4|TRBD1|TRBV28
CASSLTGTALGKLFF
TGTGCCAGCAGTTTAACCGGGACAGCCTTGGGAAAACTGTTTTTT
>.|TRBJ1-1|.|TRBV5-1
CASSLGGGYTEAFF
TGCGCCAGCAGCTTGGGTGGGGGCTACACTGAAGCTTTCTTT
>.|TRBJ2-2|.|TRBV5-1
CASEMGGETGELFF
TGCGCCAGCGAGATGGGGGGAGAAACCGGGGAGCTGTTTTTT
>.|TRBJ1-4|TRBD1|TRBV5-6
CASSFRRTGGVEKLFF
TGTGCCAGCAGCTTTCGTCGCACAGGGGGAGTTGAAAAACTGTTTTTT
>.|TRBJ1-2|.|TRBV29-1
CSVEVGSYGYTF
TGCAGCGTTGAGGTTGGCAGCTATGGCTACACCTTC
>.|TRBJ2-2|TRBD2|TRBV20-1
CSASSAGGTGELFF
TGCAGTGCTAGTTCTGCGGGAGGGACCGGGGAGCTGTTTTTT
>once|TRBJ1-5|.|TRBV6-5
CASRPDSSNQPQHF
TGTGCCAGCAGACCTGACAGCTCCAATCAGCCCCAGCATTTT
>.|TRBJ1-5|TRBD1|TRBV7-9
CASSSLGTVQPQHF
TGTGCCAGCAGCTCTCTAGGGACAGTTCAGCCCCAGCATTTT
>few|TRBJ1-3|TRBD1|TRBV4-2
CASSQDRTGGSSGNTIYF
TGTGCCAGCAGCCAAGATCGTACAGGGGGGAGCTCTGGAAACACCATATATTTT
>.|TRBJ2-7|TRBD1|TRBV11-2
CASSLLQGASYEQYF
TGTGCCAGCAGCTTATTACAGGGGGCGTCCTACGAGCAGTACTTC
>.|TRBJ1-6|TRBD1|TRBV9
CASSAGQGDSPLHF
TGTGCCAGCAGCGCCGGACAGGGGGATTCACCCCTCCACTTT
>.|TRBJ1-1|.|TRBV28
CASSFEANTEAFF
TGTGCCAGCAGTTTTGAGGCCAACACTGAAGCTTTCTTT